The rows below give T cell receptor beta chains drawn from one sample of a study of blood T cell repertoires in COVID-19. Assay: immunoSEQ multiplex PCR; the TCRdb copy retains only in-frame clones and omits some. The table includes approximately 250,000 clones, roughly 84% detected once. The sample was peripheral blood. The receptors were gathered from a man aged 35-49 years with acute or convalescent COVID-19. The CDR3 runs from the conserved cysteine through the conserved F or W. The order of the fields is V gene, J gene, D gene, clone size, CDR3 protein, CDR3 DNA. A D gene is named only where the DNA matches it firmly. Size values are once, few and many counts, or a class for expanded clones, and some rows have none.

>TRBV28|TRBJ1-1|NA|NA
CASSLWRGRTEAFF
TGTGCCAGCAGTTTATGGCGGGGGAGGACTGAAGCTTTCTTT
>TRBV11-2|TRBJ2-7|TRBD2|NA
CASSLDGGEAYEQYF
TGTGCCAGCAGCTTAGACGGGGGGGAGGCCTACGAGCAGTACTTC
>TRBV24-1|TRBJ2-2|TRBD1|NA
CATSDAGTANTGELFF
TGTGCCACCAGTGATGCCGGGACAGCGAACACCGGGGAGCTGTTTTTT
>TRBV4-1|TRBJ2-2|TRBD1|NA
CASSQDPHRDRSAGELFF
TGCGCCAGCAGCCAGGATCCGCACCGGGACAGGTCGGCCGGGGAGCTGTTTTTT
>TRBV25-1|TRBJ1-2|NA|NA
CASRRDNYGYTF
TGTGCCAGCCGCAGGGATAATTATGGCTACACCTTC
>TRBV29-1|TRBJ2-5|NA|NA
CSVESGYETQYF
TGCAGCGTTGAATCAGGGTATGAGACCCAGTACTTC
>TRBV21-1|TRBJ1-1|NA|NA
CASSNAADPNTEAFF
TGTGCCAGCAGCAATGCGGCCGATCCGAACACTGAAGCTTTCTTT
>TRBV7-9|TRBJ2-1|TRBD2|NA
CASSLVLAGPVNEQFF
TGTGCCAGCAGCTTAGTTTTAGCGGGGCCAGTGAATGAGCAGTTCTTC
>TRBV5-4|TRBJ1-2|NA|NA
CASSLYGGAAYGYTF
TGTGCCAGCAGCTTGTATGGGGGCGCGGCCTATGGCTACACCTTC
>TRBV18|TRBJ2-5|TRBD2|NA
CASSPISASGGIGETQYF
TGTGCCAGCTCACCAATTTCTGCTAGCGGGGGCATCGGGGAGACCCAGTACTTC
>TRBV5-4|TRBJ2-6|NA|NA
CASSFGGAGRANVLTF
TGTGCCAGCAGCTTCGGAGGGGCAGGGAGGGCCAACGTCCTGACTTTC
>TRBV2|TRBJ1-2|NA|NA
CASIGPLANYGYTF
TGTGCCAGCATCGGACCGCTAGCAAACTATGGCTACACCTTC
>TRBV14|TRBJ2-1|NA|NA
CASSHLQGLSSYNEQFF
TGTGCCAGCAGCCACCTTCAGGGCCTGAGCTCCTACAATGAGCAGTTCTTC
>TRBV30|TRBJ1-2|NA|once
CAWQSTYGYTF
TGTGCCTGGCAGTCAACCTATGGCTACACCTTC
>TRBV24-1|TRBJ2-2|TRBD2|once
CATRGTKNTGELFF
TGTGCCACCAGGGGGACTAAAAACACCGGGGAGCTGTTTTTT
>TRBV14|TRBJ1-6|NA|NA
CASTPRGSSYNSPLHF
TGTGCCAGCACCCCGCGGGGTAGCTCCTATAATTCACCCCTCCACTTT
>TRBV11-2|TRBJ2-5|TRBD2|NA
CASSSGGGQETQYF
TGTGCCAGCAGCTCCGGGGGGGGACAAGAGACCCAGTACTTC
>TRBV28|TRBJ1-4|NA|NA
CASRSAGRNEKLFF
TGTGCCAGCAGGTCCGCGGGACGTAATGAAAAACTGTTTTTT
>TRBV6-5|TRBJ1-3|TRBD1|once
CASLTGTSGNTIYF
TGTGCCAGCCTGACAGGGACCTCTGGAAACACCATATATTTT
>TRBV7-9|TRBJ1-6|NA|NA
CASRESTGPESPLHF
TGTGCCAGCAGGGAATCCACAGGGCCTGAATCACCCCTCCACTTT
>TRBV5-1|TRBJ2-5|NA|NA
CASSSTDRLQETQYF
TGCGCCAGCAGCTCGACCGACAGACTGCAAGAGACCCAGTACTTC
>TRBV5-1|TRBJ1-4|TRBD1|NA
CASSPGTGGEKLFF
TGCGCCAGCAGCCCCGGGACAGGGGGGGAAAAACTGTTTTTT
>TRBV6-6|TRBJ1-2|TRBD1|NA
CASSGDSLKGYTF
TGTGCCAGCAGTGGGGACAGCTTGAAGGGCTACACCTTC
>TRBV27|TRBJ2-3|NA|NA
CASSFGTHQSSTDTQYF
TGTGCCAGCAGTTTCGGGACACATCAATCTAGCACAGATACGCAGTATTTT
>TRBV7-9|TRBJ1-3|NA|NA
CASSPNRVGYGYTIYF
TGTGCCAGCAGCCCAAACAGGGTTGGCTATGGGTACACCATATATTTT
>TRBV29-1|TRBJ1-4|TRBD1|NA
CSVTGRGNEKLFF
TGCAGCGTGACCGGCAGGGGGAATGAAAAACTGTTTTTT
>TRBV6-5|TRBJ1-2|TRBD1|NA
CASITGEHGYTF
TGTGCCAGCATAACAGGGGAGCATGGCTACACCTTC
>TRBV28|TRBJ1-2|TRBD1|once
CASSYYPETGTLGYGYTF
TGTGCCAGCAGTTACTACCCCGAGACAGGGACCTTGGGCTATGGCTACACCTTC
>TRBV5-6|TRBJ2-7|NA|once
CASSDDRNYEQYF
TGTGCCAGCAGCGATGACAGAAACTACGAGCAGTACTTC
>TRBV29-1|TRBJ2-7|NA|NA
CSVLTGTFYEQYF
TGCAGCGTCCTCACCGGGACATTCTACGAGCAGTACTTC
>TRBV29-1|TRBJ1-1|NA|NA
CSVSGMLMNTEAFF
TGCAGCGTTTCCGGGATGCTAATGAACACTGAAGCTTTCTTT
>TRBV5-6|TRBJ2-2|NA|NA
CASSLGGVGGELFF
TGTGCCAGCAGCTTGGGGGGGGTCGGCGGGGAGCTGTTTTTT
>TRBV7-9|TRBJ2-3|NA|NA
CASSLAGGSDTQYF
TGTGCCAGCAGCTTAGCGGGGGGTTCAGATACGCAGTATTTT
>TRBV30|TRBJ1-3|NA|NA
CAWKGLRSGNTIYF
TGTGCCTGGAAGGGACTCCGCTCTGGAAACACCATATATTTT
>TRBV2|TRBJ2-3|TRBD2|NA
CASSKDGRETDTQYF
TGTGCCAGCAGTAAGGACGGGAGGGAAACAGATACGCAGTATTTT
>TRBV12-3/TRBV12-4|TRBJ2-1|NA|NA
CASRIKTGGQFF
TGTGCCAGCAGAATAAAGACAGGAGGTCAGTTCTTC
>TRBV19|TRBJ2-3|TRBD2|once
CASGTSGGAGTDTQYF
TGTGCCAGTGGGACTAGCGGGGGGGCCGGCACAGATACGCAGTATTTT
>TRBV4-1|TRBJ1-1|NA|NA
CASSQPGTKNTEAFF
TGCGCCAGCAGCCAGCCCGGGACAAAAAACACTGAAGCTTTCTTT
>TRBV5-6|TRBJ1-5|NA|NA
CASSLTPNQPQHF
TGTGCCAGCAGCTTGACACCCAATCAGCCCCAGCATTTT
>TRBV24-1|TRBJ2-3|TRBD1|NA
CATSGRGQGETDTQYF
TGTGCCACCAGTGGACGCGGACAGGGCGAGACAGATACGCAGTATTTT
>TRBV5-4|TRBJ2-7|NA|NA
CASSLAGDEQYF
TGTGCCAGCAGCTTGGCAGGGGACGAGCAGTACTTC
>TRBV6-5|TRBJ1-5|TRBD1|NA
CASSSATGRKQPQHF
TGTGCCAGCAGTTCCGCGACAGGGAGGAAACAGCCCCAGCATTTT
>TRBV2|TRBJ1-1|NA|NA
CASSPGEIAEAFF
TGTGCCAGCAGCCCTGGGGAGATCGCTGAAGCTTTCTTT
>TRBV11-2|TRBJ1-3|NA|NA
CASSLAGLDTIYF
TGTGCCAGCAGCTTAGCGGGTCTGGACACCATATATTTT